These T cell receptor beta chains were read from a single sample in a study of T cells after yellow fever vaccination. One entry per CDR3 protein results from TCRdb running MiXCR on the 5' RACE reads. This table holds 150,000 or so distinct CDR3 sequences, about 6.2% found once. The sample was CD4+ T cells sorted from PBMCs, taken 10 days after the yellow fever booster vaccination. The receptors were sampled from a man aged 30 to 39 who received the YFV17D yellow fever vaccine. The CDR3 runs from the conserved cysteine through the conserved F or W. D genes are given only for firm matches. Not every row has a clone size; where given, it reads once, few, many or a size class.

V: TRBV12-3/TRBV12-4
D: .
size: .
J: TRBJ2-2
DNA: TGTGCCAGCAGTGTCCCTGGGGAGCTGTTTTTT
CDR3: CASSVPGELFF

V: TRBV11-2
D: .
size: many
J: TRBJ2-3
DNA: TGTGCCAGCAGCTTATTTGTTCCAGATACGCAGTATTTT
CDR3: CASSLFVPDTQYF

V: TRBV20-1
D: .
size: many
J: TRBJ2-7
DNA: TGCAGTGCTAGAAGGACGGACAACTACGAGCAGTACTTC
CDR3: CSARRTDNYEQYF

V: TRBV21-1
D: .
size: many
J: TRBJ2-1
DNA: TGTGCCAGCAGCGACTGGACCGACTTGCCGAGCCATGAGCAGTTCTTC
CDR3: CASSDWTDLPSHEQFF

V: TRBV12-3/TRBV12-4
D: .
size: many
J: TRBJ2-7
DNA: TGTGCCAACCCCAAGGAACCATCTGACCCTACGAGCCCTCTCCACTTC
CDR3: CANPKEPSDPTSPLHF

V: TRBV29-1
D: TRBD2
size: few
J: TRBJ2-5
DNA: TGCAGCGTTGCCCCCGGACTAGCGGGAGTCTTAGAGACCCAGTACTTC
CDR3: CSVAPGLAGVLETQYF

V: TRBV5-1
D: .
size: many
J: TRBJ1-1
DNA: TGCGCCAGCACCCTGGAGGGGGGCGCGTTCACTGAAGCTTTCTTT
CDR3: CASTLEGGAFTEAFF

V: TRBV7-9
D: .
size: many
J: TRBJ2-7
DNA: TGTGCCAGCAGCTTAGGGAGTAGACTAGAGGGCCCCTACGAGCAGTACTTC
CDR3: CASSLGSRLEGPYEQYF

V: TRBV20-1
D: TRBD2
size: .
J: TRBJ2-7
DNA: TGCAGTGCTCATGGACTAGATGGTCCCTACGAGCAGTACTTC
CDR3: CSAHGLDGPYEQYF

V: TRBV29-1
D: .
size: many
J: TRBJ1-2
DNA: TGCAGCGTTGATTACTATGGCTACACCTTC
CDR3: CSVDYYGYTF

V: TRBV5-1
D: TRBD1
size: many
J: TRBJ1-1
DNA: TGCGCCAGCAGAAACAGGGGATATACTGAAGCTTTCTTT
CDR3: CASRNRGYTEAFF

V: TRBV7-2
D: TRBD1
size: few
J: TRBJ1-6
DNA: TGTGCCAGCAGCTCCCGGGACAGGGGCTCACCCCTCCACTTT
CDR3: CASSSRDRGSPLHF

V: TRBV27
D: .
size: many
J: TRBJ2-1
DNA: TGTGCCAGCAGCGTTAGCGGCAGTTACAATGAGCAGTTCTTC
CDR3: CASSVSGSYNEQFF

V: TRBV12-3/TRBV12-4
D: .
size: many
J: TRBJ2-7
DNA: TGTGCCAGCGGGCATAGGGCTGCGGTTTACGAGCAGTACTTC
CDR3: CASGHRAAVYEQYF

V: TRBV30
D: .
size: many
J: TRBJ2-7
DNA: TGTGCCTGGAGAAGGGGAGGGGGAGACGGGCTCTACGAGCAGTACTTC
CDR3: CAWRRGGGDGLYEQYF

V: TRBV3-1
D: TRBD2
size: many
J: TRBJ2-7
DNA: TGTGCCAGCAAGGAGAGCGGGAGGGCCAAAGATGAGCAGTACTTC
CDR3: CASKESGRAKDEQYF

V: TRBV5-1
D: .
size: .
J: TRBJ2-7
DNA: TGCGCCAGCAGCGCCGGCTGGTCCTACGAGCAGTACTTC
CDR3: CASSAGWSYEQYF

V: TRBV5-6
D: TRBD2
size: many
J: TRBJ2-1
DNA: TGTGCCAGCAGCTTGGGCCGTCGCGGGAGATACAATGAGCAGTTCTTC
CDR3: CASSLGRRGRYNEQFF

V: TRBV20-1
D: TRBD1
size: many
J: TRBJ2-7
DNA: TGCAGTGCCCGACCGGGACAGGGGGCTCGGTACGAGCAGTACTTC
CDR3: CSARPGQGARYEQYF

V: TRBV4-3
D: .
size: .
J: TRBJ2-1
DNA: TGCGCCAGCAGCTACGGACTCATCAACAATGAGCAGTTCTTC
CDR3: CASSYGLINNEQFF

V: TRBV5-1
D: .
size: many
J: TRBJ2-3
DNA: TGCGCCAGCAGTTTAGGGTCTCTCACAGATACGCAGTATTTT
CDR3: CASSLGSLTDTQYF

V: TRBV18
D: TRBD1
size: many
J: TRBJ2-2
DNA: TGTGCCAGCTCACCACAAGACAGGGTTGGCGGGGAGCTGTTTTTT
CDR3: CASSPQDRVGGELFF

V: TRBV10-3
D: .
size: few
J: TRBJ2-3
DNA: TGTGCCATCAAGGGGGTGCACACAGATACGCAGTATTTT
CDR3: CAIKGVHTDTQYF

V: TRBV20-1
D: TRBD2
size: many
J: TRBJ2-7
DNA: TGCAGTGCTAGTCGCGGCGGGAGAGAGCACGAGCAGTACTTC
CDR3: CSASRGGREHEQYF